The T cell receptor beta chain described here comes from a study of cytomegalovirus exposure and HLA in healthy donors. About the study: There were a few hundred genotyped donors. Of these, 81% fell in the genetic ancestry cluster associated with self-reported Caucasian donors.

In regard to this clone: Antigen specificity is unknown.

Germline lookup yields CDR1 MNHEY and CDR2 SVGAGI. This CDR3 region has 15 residues. Trimming took off 4 bases at V and 5 bases at J, with 18 bases between the two ends. Study outcomes and limitations: In a later analysis, a genetic analysis reported fewer productive-TCR N-insertions in an Asian-associated ancestry cluster than the cohort average.

PCR was performed using 60 Vbeta and 13 Jbeta primers. Assay: immunoSEQ multiplex PCR; the TCRdb copy retains only in-frame clones and omits some. The data contain 210,000 or so clones, about 80% of them singletons. The clonotype originates from a woman aged 60-70 years in good health and CMV-seropositive. This chain connects TRBV6-5 to TRBJ2-7; a weak D match, TRBD1 (6 bases). The specimen was PBMCs. This CDR3 reads CASSSASSGVNEQYF. For the CDR3, the DNA is TGTGCCAGCAGTTCGGCGTCCTCAGGGGTCAACGAGCAGTACTTC.